This is a list of T cell receptor beta chains from one sample in a study of T cell changes during pregnancy in multiple sclerosis. Generated by immunoSEQ multiplex PCR, the TCRdb table keeps only in-frame clones and is missing some. This table has approximately 83,000 clones, roughly 93% appearing once. The specimen comprised peripheral blood, sampled in the first trimester of pregnancy. Every receptor here comes from a female donor with multiple sclerosis, enrolled in a pregnancy study. CDR3s include the opening cysteine and the closing phenylalanine or tryptophan. The D gene is left open where the match is weak. Some rows have no size entry. The others give once, few or many, or a class for an expanded clone.

abundance,d_gene,j_gene,v_gene,CDR3aa,CDR3nt
-,-,TRBJ2-5,TRBV25-1,CASAGTRGSYQETQYF,TGTGCCAGCGCAGGTACGCGGGGCTCCTATCAAGAGACCCAGTACTTC
-,TRBD1,TRBJ1-2,TRBV10-2,CASRTGGGGYTF,TGCGCCAGCAGGACAGGGGGTGGTGGCTACACCTTC
-,TRBD1,TRBJ2-7,TRBV15,CATSRTPGQGIYEQYF,TGTGCCACCAGCAGAACCCCGGGACAGGGTATTTACGAGCAGTACTTC
-,TRBD2,TRBJ2-2,TRBV11-2,CASSLLAGGSGELFF,TGTGCCAGCAGCCTGCTAGCGGGGGGATCCGGGGAGCTGTTTTTT
-,TRBD1,TRBJ2-2,TRBV25-1,CASSHGQGHTGELFF,TGTGCCAGCAGTCACGGACAGGGCCACACCGGGGAGCTGTTTTTT
-,TRBD1,TRBJ2-5,TRBV2,CASSTRDSSYQETQYF,TGTGCCAGCAGTACCCGGGACAGCTCGTACCAAGAGACCCAGTACTTC
-,TRBD2,TRBJ2-5,TRBV13,CASSLWGGQETQYF,TGTGCCAGCAGCTTATGGGGGGGCCAAGAGACCCAGTACTTC
-,-,TRBJ2-7,TRBV11-2,CASSPRIRRTYEQYF,TGTGCCAGCAGCCCTAGGATACGCCGAACATACGAGCAGTACTTC
-,TRBD1,TRBJ2-1,TRBV29-1,CSVDLRDRQWEQFF,TGCAGCGTCGACCTCCGGGACAGACAATGGGAGCAGTTCTTC
once,TRBD1,TRBJ2-1,TRBV18,CASSQTGQGANEQFF,TGTGCCAGCTCACAAACGGGGCAGGGGGCGAATGAGCAGTTCTTC
-,-,TRBJ2-1,TRBV7-2,CASSLKTKQFF,TGTGCCAGCAGCTTAAAAACAAAGCAGTTCTTC
-,TRBD1,TRBJ2-1,TRBV10-3,CAISEMQGASDEQFF,TGTGCCATCAGTGAGATGCAGGGGGCTTCGGATGAGCAGTTCTTC
-,-,TRBJ2-7,TRBV6-1,CASSPKGGTPYEQYF,TGTGCCAGCAGCCCAAAGGGGGGGACCCCCTACGAGCAGTACTTC
-,TRBD2,TRBJ2-1,TRBV4-1,CASSHGGAGNEQFF,TGCGCCAGCAGCCACGGGGGGGCCGGCAATGAGCAGTTCTTC
-,-,TRBJ2-7,TRBV6-5,CASTRWGSGPDEQYF,TGTGCCAGCACTCGATGGGGCTCAGGTCCGGACGAGCAGTACTTC
once,-,TRBJ1-2,TRBV25-1,CASSENREPSYGYTF,TGTGCCAGCAGTGAAAACAGGGAACCTAGCTATGGCTACACCTTC
-,-,TRBJ1-3,TRBV27,CASSRLRGDSGNTIYF,TGTGCCAGCAGCCGCCTCAGGGGAGACTCTGGAAACACCATATATTTT
-,-,TRBJ2-1,TRBV7-2,CASSLGPFNEQFF,TGTGCCAGCAGCTTGGGCCCCTTCAATGAGCAGTTCTTC
few,-,TRBJ2-7,TRBV15,CATQMDRPTGEQYF,TGTGCCACCCAAATGGACAGACCTACCGGGGAGCAGTACTTC
-,TRBD1,TRBJ1-1,TRBV15,CATSDRDRGEGTEAFF,TGTGCCACCAGCGACCGGGACAGGGGCGAAGGCACTGAAGCTTTCTTT
-,-,TRBJ1-1,TRBV21-1,CASAGGAPALTEAFF,TGTGCCAGCGCGGGAGGGGCCCCGGCCCTAACTGAAGCTTTCTTT
-,-,TRBJ2-3,TRBV29-1,CSVKRGTDTQYF,TGCAGCGTTAAGCGGGGCACAGATACGCAGTATTTT
-,-,TRBJ2-5,TRBV13,CASSSSGFKTQYF,TGTGCCAGCAGCTCGTCGGGGTTTAAGACCCAGTACTTC
-,TRBD2,TRBJ2-3,TRBV4-2,CASSRPRAGLAGVITSTDTQYF,TGTGCCAGCAGCCGCCCGCGGGCGGGACTAGCGGGGGTAATAACTAGCACAGATACGCAGTATTTT
-,-,TRBJ2-7,TRBV9,CASSVGGQEVEQYF,TGTGCCAGCAGCGTAGGGGGGCAGGAAGTGGAGCAGTACTTC
-,-,TRBJ1-2,TRBV7-9,CASSPDVFPVAGYTF,TGTGCCAGCAGCCCCGATGTGTTCCCAGTGGCTGGCTACACCTTC
-,-,TRBJ1-1,TRBV6-5,CASGQGEAFF,TGTGCCTCGGGCCAGGGTGAAGCTTTCTTT
-,-,TRBJ2-5,TRBV29-1,CSVEAWMAEETQYF,TGCAGCGTTGAAGCCTGGATGGCGGAAGAGACCCAGTACTTC
-,-,TRBJ2-4,TRBV6-5,CASSYGGIAKNIQYF,TGTGCCAGCAGTTATGGCGGGATAGCCAAAAACATTCAGTACTTC
-,TRBD2,TRBJ2-5,TRBV4-1,CASSQSGLGRPETQYF,TGCGCCAGCAGCCAATCAGGACTAGGTCGCCCGGAGACCCAGTACTTC
-,TRBD1,TRBJ2-1,TRBV7-2,CASSRQGFSYNEQFF,TGTGCCAGCAGCAGACAGGGATTCTCCTACAATGAGCAGTTCTTC
-,-,TRBJ2-1,TRBV2,CASSELAVQGGNEQFF,TGTGCCAGCAGTGAACTAGCCGTCCAAGGGGGAAATGAGCAGTTCTTC
-,TRBD1,TRBJ2-2,TRBV18,CASTGQGAGELFF,TGTGCCAGCACGGGACAGGGGGCCGGGGAGCTGTTTTTT
-,TRBD2,TRBJ2-2,TRBV13,CASSLASLAANTGELFF,TGTGCCAGCAGCTTAGCTAGCCTAGCGGCTAACACCGGGGAGCTGTTTTTT
-,TRBD1,TRBJ2-1,TRBV5-1,CASSLGGQGPYNEQFF,TGCGCCAGCAGCTTGGGTGGACAGGGACCCTACAATGAGCAGTTCTTC
-,-,TRBJ1-1,TRBV5-4,CASSLGGPGLAEAFF,TGTGCCAGCAGCCTTGGCGGGCCGGGGTTAGCTGAAGCTTTCTTT
-,-,TRBJ2-7,TRBV6-5,CASSYSGTLGYEQYF,TGTGCCAGCAGTTACTCGGGGACATTGGGCTACGAGCAGTACTTC
-,TRBD1,TRBJ2-5,TRBV2,CASSGPQGAQYF,TGTGCCAGCAGTGGGCCACAGGGGGCACAGTACTTC
-,-,TRBJ2-4,TRBV19,CASSGGRGKNIQYF,TGTGCCAGTAGCGGGGGGCGGGGCAAAAACATTCAGTACTTC
-,TRBD1,TRBJ2-2,TRBV19,CASSTTSGTGVTGELFF,TGTGCCAGTAGTACGACTTCCGGGACAGGGGTCACCGGGGAGCTGTTTTTT
-,-,TRBJ2-3,TRBV5-1,CASSWRQDRDTQYF,TGCGCCAGCAGCTGGAGGCAGGACCGAGATACGCAGTATTTT
-,-,TRBJ1-1,TRBV19,CASSIDLGNTEAFF,TGTGCCAGTAGTATAGATCTCGGGAACACTGAAGCTTTCTTT
-,-,TRBJ2-2,TRBV18,CASSPRGGNTGELFF,TGTGCCAGCTCACCCCGAGGGGGAAACACCGGGGAGCTGTTTTTT
-,-,TRBJ2-6,TRBV7-3,CASSPNPGTEAGANVLTF,TGTGCCAGCAGCCCCAACCCGGGAACAGAGGCTGGGGCCAACGTCCTGACTTTC
-,TRBD1,TRBJ1-3,TRBV6-5,CASSPGQASGNTIYF,TGTGCCAGCAGTCCGGGACAGGCCTCTGGAAACACCATATATTTT
-,TRBD1,TRBJ2-7,TRBV4-1,CASSQDPGGTPSYEQYF,TGCGCCAGCAGCCAGGACCCAGGGGGAACTCCTTCCTACGAGCAGTACTTC
-,-,TRBJ1-6,TRBV7-9,CASSPPGTLNSPLHF,TGTGCCAGCAGCCCCCCCGGGACACTCAATTCACCCCTCCACTTT
-,-,TRBJ1-1,TRBV7-2,CASSLKGVGNTEAFF,TGTGCCAGCAGCTTAAAGGGGGTAGGGAACACTGAAGCTTTCTTT
-,TRBD1,TRBJ1-5,TRBV5-1,CASSPGVEGAGQPQHF,TGCGCCAGCAGCCCGGGAGTTGAGGGGGCGGGTCAGCCCCAGCATTTT
-,-,TRBJ2-7,TRBV11-3,CASSETGAYEQYF,TGTGCCAGCAGCGAGACCGGAGCCTACGAGCAGTACTTC
-,-,TRBJ2-7,TRBV4-1,CASSRDTDQYEQYF,TGCGCCAGCAGCCGAGACACAGACCAGTACGAGCAGTACTTC
-,TRBD2,TRBJ2-1,TRBV6-1,CASSVVLGDYAFFGQFF,TGTGCCAGCAGTGTGGTTCTGGGGGACTACGCCTTTTTTGGGCAGTTCTTC
-,TRBD1,TRBJ1-3,TRBV5-8,CASSSRDSGGNTIYF,TGTGCCAGCAGCTCGCGGGACAGCGGTGGAAACACCATATATTTT
-,TRBD1,TRBJ1-5,TRBV2,CASRDDRGGNQPQHF,TGTGCCAGCAGGGACGACAGGGGAGGCAATCAGCCCCAGCATTTT